This T cell receptor (beta chain) was observed in a study of T-cell reconstitution after alpha-beta-depleted transplantation in children. The TCRbeta library was prepared with unique molecular identifiers. Each CDR3 protein is one row after TCRdb ran MiXCR on the PCR reads. The sample holds 600,000 to 700,000 distinct CDR3 sequences, 16% seen once. V dropped 6 bases and J dropped 13; count of bases not matched to a gene: 14. The CDR3 sequence is 13 residues long. In germline, CDR1 is SQVTM, CDR2 ANQGSEA. This clonotype was seen many times. This chain uses TRBV29-1 with TRBJ2-5, with 10 bases matching TRBD2. The sequenced sample was PBMCs from the stem cell graft donor, obtained from the stem cell graft. The sequence derives from a human donor who donated a stem cell graft to a child with acute myeloid leukemia. The CDR3 spells CSVRSGAGGVRYF. CDR3 nucleotide sequence: TGCAGCGTCCGAAGTGGAGCGGGGGGGGTCCGGTACTTC.